This paragraph reports one TCR beta chain. This sample was included in a study of T cell changes during pregnancy in multiple sclerosis. Sequenced by immunoSEQ multiplex PCR; TCRdb stores in-frame clones only, minus some. There are around 50,000 clones in the sample; 80% to 95% occur only once, and 1% to 1.5% lies in the top ten. This clonotype was obtained from a female donor in good health, enrolled as a control in a pregnancy study. The sequencing here drew on peripheral blood, taken after pregnancy.

The CDR3 loop reads CASSLQAVDRQPQHF. CDR3 bases: TGTGCCAGCAGCTTACAAGCGGTGGATCGTCAGCCCCAGCATTTT. The chain is built from TRBV7-2 and TRBJ1-5, with D unresolved. The V gene lost 2 bases and the J gene lost 6 bases, with 14 bases spanning the gap. Per germline, CDR1 SGHTA and CDR2 FQGNSA. There are 15 residues in the CDR3.